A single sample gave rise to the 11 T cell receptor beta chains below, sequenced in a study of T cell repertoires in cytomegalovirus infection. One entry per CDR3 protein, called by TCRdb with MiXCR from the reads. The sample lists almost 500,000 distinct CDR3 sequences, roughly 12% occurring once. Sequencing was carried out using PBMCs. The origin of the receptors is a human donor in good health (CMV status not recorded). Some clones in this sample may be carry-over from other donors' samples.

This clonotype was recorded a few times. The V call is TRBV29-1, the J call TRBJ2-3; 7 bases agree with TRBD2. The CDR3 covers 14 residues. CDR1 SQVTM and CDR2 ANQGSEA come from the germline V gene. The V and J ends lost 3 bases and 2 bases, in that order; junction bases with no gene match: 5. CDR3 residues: CSVDSSGDTDTQYF. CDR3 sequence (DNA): TGCAGCGTTGATTCCAGCGGGGACACAGATACGCAGTATTTT.

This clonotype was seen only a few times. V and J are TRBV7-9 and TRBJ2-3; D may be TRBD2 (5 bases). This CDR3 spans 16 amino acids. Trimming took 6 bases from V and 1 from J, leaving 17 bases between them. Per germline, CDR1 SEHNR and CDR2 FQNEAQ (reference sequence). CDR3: CASSSRLVGGTDTQYF. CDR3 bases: TGTGCCAGCAGTTCTCGACTGGTCGGGGGCACAGATACGCAGTATTTT.

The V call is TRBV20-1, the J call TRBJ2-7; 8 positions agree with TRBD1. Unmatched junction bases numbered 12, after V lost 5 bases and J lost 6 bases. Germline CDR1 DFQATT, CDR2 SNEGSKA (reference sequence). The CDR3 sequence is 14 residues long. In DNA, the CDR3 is TGCAGTGCTTCCGGACAGGGTTTGTTTCGCGAGCAGTACTTC. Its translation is CSASGQGLFREQYF.

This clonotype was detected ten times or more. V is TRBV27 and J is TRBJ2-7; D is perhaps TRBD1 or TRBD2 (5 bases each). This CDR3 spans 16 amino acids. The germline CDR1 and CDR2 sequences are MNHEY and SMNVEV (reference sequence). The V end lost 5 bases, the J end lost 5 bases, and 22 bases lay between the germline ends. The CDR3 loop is CASSPSRDGVGNEQYF. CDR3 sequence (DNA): TGTGCCAGCAGTCCCTCCCGGGACGGCGTCGGGAACGAGCAGTACTTC.

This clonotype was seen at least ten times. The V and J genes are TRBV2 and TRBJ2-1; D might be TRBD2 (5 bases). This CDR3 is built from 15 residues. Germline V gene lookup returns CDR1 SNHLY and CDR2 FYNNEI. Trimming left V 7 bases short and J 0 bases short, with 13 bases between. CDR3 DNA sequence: TGTGCCAGCACCGAGGACTCGAGCTCCTACAATGAGCAGTTCTTC. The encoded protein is CASTEDSSSYNEQFF. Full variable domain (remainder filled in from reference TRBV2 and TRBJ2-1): EPEVTQTPSHQVTQMGQEVILRCVPISNHLYFYWYRQILGQKVEFLVSFYNNEISEKSEIFDDQFSVERPDGSNFTLKIRSTKLEDSAMYFCASTEDSSSYNEQFFGPGTRLTVL.

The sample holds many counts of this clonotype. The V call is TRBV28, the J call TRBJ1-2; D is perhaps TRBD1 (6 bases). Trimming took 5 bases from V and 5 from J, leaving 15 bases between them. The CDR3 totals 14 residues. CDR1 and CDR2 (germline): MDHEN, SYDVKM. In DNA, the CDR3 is TGTGCCAGCAGTCTCTCCCGGACAGCGTATGGCTACACCTTC. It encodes CASSLSRTAYGYTF.

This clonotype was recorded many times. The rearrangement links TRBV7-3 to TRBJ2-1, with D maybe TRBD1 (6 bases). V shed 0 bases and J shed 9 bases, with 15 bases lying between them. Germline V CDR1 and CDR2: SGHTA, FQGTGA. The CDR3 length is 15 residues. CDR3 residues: CASSLTSGTRGEQFF. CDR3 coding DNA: TGTGCCAGCAGCTTAACGAGTGGCACCAGGGGTGAGCAGTTCTTC.

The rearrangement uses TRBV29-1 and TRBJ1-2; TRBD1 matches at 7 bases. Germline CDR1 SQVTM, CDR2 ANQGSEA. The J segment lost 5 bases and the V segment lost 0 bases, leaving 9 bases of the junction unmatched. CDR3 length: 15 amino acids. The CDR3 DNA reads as TGCAGCGTTGAAGATCCCTCGAGCAGGGGGTATGGCTACACCTTC. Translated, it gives CSVEDPSSRGYGYTF.

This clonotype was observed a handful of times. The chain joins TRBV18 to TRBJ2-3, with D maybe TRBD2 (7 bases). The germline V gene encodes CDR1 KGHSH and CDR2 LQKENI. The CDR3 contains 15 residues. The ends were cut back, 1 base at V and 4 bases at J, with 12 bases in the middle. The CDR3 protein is CASSPQGGAADTQYF. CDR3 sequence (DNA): TGTGCCAGCTCACCACAAGGGGGGGCCGCAGATACGCAGTATTTT. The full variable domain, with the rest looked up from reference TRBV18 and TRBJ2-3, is NAGVMQNPRHLVRRRGQEARLRCSPMKGHSHVYWYRQLPEEGLKFMVYLQKENIIDESGMPKERFSAEFPKEGPSILRIQQVVRGDSAAYFCASSPQGGAADTQYFGPGTRLTVL.

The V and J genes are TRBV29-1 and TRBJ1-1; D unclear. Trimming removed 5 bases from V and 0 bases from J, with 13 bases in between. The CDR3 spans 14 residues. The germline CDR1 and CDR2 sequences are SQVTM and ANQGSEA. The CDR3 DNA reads TGCAGCGTTAGAATTGGGCGGGTGAACACTGAAGCTTTCTTT. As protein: CSVRIGRVNTEAFF.

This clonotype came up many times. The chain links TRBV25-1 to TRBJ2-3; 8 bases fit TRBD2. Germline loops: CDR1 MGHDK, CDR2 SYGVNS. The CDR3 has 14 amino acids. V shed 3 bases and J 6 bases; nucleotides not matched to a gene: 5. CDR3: CASSESGGPDTQYF. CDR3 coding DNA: TGTGCCAGCAGTGAGTCGGGAGGGCCCGATACGCAGTATTTT.